This T cell receptor beta chain derives from a study of CXCR3-negative and CXCR3-positive naive CD8 T cells. The TRB libraries of cDNA were built by UMI-labeled 5' RACE. TCRdb re-called the 5' RACE reads and catalogs CDR3 proteins one per entry, DNA excluded. The sample table sets out around 120,000 distinct CDR3 sequences. General observations from the study: Researchers report that CXCR3-positive naive cells carry more hydrophobic TRB CDR3s than CXCR3-negative naive cells.

For this clonotype: Its target is unknown.

The germline V gene encodes CDR1 SGHDN and CDR2 FVKESK. This CDR3 is built from 20 residues. The source of this sequence is a human donor in good health. Some clones in this sample may be carry-over from other donors' samples. This chain links TRBV14 with TRBJ2-3; the D call of TRBD2 rests on TCRdb alone, since no DNA is present to check it. Sequenced input: naive CXCR3+ CD8+ T cells from blood. Indicated subset: CD45RO-CCR7+CD27+CD95- naive CD8+ T cells expressing CXCR3 (TNR3+). The CDR3 reads CASSLSRREVRWLSTDTQYF.